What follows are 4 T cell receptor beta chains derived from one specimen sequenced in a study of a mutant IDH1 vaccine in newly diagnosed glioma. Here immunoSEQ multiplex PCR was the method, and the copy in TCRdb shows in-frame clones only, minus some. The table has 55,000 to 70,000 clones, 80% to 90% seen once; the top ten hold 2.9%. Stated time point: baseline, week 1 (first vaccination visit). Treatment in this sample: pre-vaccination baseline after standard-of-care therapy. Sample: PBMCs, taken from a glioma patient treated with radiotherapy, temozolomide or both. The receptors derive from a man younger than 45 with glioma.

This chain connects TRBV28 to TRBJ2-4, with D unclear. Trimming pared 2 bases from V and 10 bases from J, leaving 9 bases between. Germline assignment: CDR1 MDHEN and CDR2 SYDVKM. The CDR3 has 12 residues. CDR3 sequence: CASSLSQRIQYF. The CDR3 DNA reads TGTGCCAGCAGTTTAAGTCAAAGGATTCAGTACTTC.

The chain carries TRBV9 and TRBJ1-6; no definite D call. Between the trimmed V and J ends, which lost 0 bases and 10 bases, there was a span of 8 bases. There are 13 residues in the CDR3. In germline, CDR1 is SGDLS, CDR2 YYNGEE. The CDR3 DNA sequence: TGTGCCAGCAGCGTAGTAAGTGGATCACCCCTCCACTTT. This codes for CASSVVSGSPLHF.

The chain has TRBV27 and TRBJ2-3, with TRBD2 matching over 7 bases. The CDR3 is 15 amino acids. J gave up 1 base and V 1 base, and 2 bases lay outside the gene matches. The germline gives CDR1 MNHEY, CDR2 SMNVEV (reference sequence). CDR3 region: CASSLLGGGTDTQYF. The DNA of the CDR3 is TGTGCCAGCAGTTTATTGGGGGGGGGCACAGATACGCAGTATTTT.

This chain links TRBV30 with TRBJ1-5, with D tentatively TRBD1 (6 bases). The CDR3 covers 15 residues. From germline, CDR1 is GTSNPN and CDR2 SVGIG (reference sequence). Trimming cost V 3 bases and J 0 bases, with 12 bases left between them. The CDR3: CAWSQGSYSNQPQHF. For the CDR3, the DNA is TGTGCCTGGAGCCAGGGGAGTTATAGCAATCAGCCCCAGCATTTT.